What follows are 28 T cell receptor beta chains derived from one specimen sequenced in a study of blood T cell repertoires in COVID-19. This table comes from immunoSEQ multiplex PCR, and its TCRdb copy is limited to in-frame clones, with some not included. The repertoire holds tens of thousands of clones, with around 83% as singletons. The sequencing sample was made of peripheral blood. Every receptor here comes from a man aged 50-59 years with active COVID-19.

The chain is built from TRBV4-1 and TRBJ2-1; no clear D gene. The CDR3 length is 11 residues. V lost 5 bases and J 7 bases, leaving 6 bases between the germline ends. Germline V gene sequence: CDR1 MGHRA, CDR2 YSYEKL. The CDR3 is CASSSRNEQFF. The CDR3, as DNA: TGCGCCAGCAGCTCGCGGAATGAGCAGTTCTTC.

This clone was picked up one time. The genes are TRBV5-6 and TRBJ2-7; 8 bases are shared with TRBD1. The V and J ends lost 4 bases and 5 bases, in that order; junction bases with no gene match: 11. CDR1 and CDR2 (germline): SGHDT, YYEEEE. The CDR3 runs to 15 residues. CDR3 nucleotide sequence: TGTGCCAGCAGCCATTTCGCAGGGGGCAGGGACGAGCAGTACTTC. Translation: CASSHFAGGRDEQYF.

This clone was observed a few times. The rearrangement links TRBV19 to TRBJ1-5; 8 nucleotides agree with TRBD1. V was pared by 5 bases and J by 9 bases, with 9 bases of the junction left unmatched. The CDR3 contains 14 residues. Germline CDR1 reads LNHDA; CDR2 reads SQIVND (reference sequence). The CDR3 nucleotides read TGTGCCAGTAGTCTCAGACAGGGGCCGTTGCCCCAGCATTTT. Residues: CASSLRQGPLPQHF.

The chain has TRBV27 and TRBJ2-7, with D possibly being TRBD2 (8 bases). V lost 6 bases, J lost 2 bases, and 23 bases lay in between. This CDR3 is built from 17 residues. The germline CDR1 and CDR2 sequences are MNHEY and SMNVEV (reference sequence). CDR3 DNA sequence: TGTGCCAGCAGCCCAGGGGGGGAGCGGGGGATGACCTACGAGCAGTACTTC. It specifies CASSPGGERGMTYEQYF.

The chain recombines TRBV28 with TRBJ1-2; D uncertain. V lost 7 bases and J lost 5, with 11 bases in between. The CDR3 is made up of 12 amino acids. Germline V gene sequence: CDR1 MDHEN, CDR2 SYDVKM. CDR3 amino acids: CASNSGEYGYTF. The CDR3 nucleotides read TGTGCCAGCAACTCCGGGGAATATGGCTACACCTTC.

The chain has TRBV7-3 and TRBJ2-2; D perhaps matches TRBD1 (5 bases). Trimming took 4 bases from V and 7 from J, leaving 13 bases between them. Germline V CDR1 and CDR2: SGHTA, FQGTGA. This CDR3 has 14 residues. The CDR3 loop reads CASSSYKGIGELFF. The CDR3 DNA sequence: TGTGCCAGCAGCTCATATAAGGGGATCGGGGAGCTGTTTTTT.

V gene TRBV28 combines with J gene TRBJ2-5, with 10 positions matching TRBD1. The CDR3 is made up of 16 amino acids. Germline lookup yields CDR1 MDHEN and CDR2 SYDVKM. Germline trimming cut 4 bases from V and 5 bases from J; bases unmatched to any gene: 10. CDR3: CASSSTGTGVGETQYF. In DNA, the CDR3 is TGTGCCAGCAGTTCCACCGGGACAGGGGTTGGGGAGACCCAGTACTTC.

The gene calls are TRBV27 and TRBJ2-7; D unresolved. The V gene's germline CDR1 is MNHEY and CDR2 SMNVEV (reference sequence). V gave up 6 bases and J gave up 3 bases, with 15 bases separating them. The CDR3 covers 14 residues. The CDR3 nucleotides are TGTGCCAGCAGCCCTAGAACCTCGGGCTACGAGCAGTACTTC. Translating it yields CASSPRTSGYEQYF.

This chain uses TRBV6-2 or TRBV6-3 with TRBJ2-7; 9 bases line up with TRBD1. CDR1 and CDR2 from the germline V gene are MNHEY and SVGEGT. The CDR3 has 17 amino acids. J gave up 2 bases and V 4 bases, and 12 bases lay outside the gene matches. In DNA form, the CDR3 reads TGTGCCAGCAGTTTTTTCCCCCGGGACAGGGACCCCTACGAGCAGTACTTC. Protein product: CASSFFPRDRDPYEQYF.

The CDR3 loop is CASSLFASGNQETQYF. In nucleotides, the CDR3 is TGCGCCAGCAGCTTGTTCGCTAGCGGGAACCAAGAGACCCAGTACTTC. The chain links TRBV5-1 to TRBJ2-5, with TRBD2 matching over 9 bases. The CDR3 runs 16 residues. Germline CDR1 is SGHRS and CDR2 is YFSETQ. V dropped 1 base and J dropped 0; count of bases not matched to a gene: 4.

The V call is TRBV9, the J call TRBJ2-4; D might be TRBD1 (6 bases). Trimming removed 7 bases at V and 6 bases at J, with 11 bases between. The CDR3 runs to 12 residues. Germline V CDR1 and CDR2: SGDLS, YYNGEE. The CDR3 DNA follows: TGTGCCAGCTCCGGGACAATAAACATTCAGTACTTC. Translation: CASSGTINIQYF.

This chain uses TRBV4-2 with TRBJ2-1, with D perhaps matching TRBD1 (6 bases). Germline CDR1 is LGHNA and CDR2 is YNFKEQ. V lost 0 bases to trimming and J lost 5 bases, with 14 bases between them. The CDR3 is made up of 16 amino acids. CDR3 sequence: CASSQDGPEGDNEQFF. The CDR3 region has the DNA TGTGCCAGCAGCCAAGATGGCCCCGAGGGGGACAATGAGCAGTTCTTC.

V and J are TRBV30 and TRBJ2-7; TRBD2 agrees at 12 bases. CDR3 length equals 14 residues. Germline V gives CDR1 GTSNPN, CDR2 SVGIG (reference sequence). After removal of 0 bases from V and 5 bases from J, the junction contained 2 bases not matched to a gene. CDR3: CAWSVGTSGHEQYF. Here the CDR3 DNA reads TGTGCCTGGAGTGTTGGGACTAGCGGGCACGAGCAGTACTTC.

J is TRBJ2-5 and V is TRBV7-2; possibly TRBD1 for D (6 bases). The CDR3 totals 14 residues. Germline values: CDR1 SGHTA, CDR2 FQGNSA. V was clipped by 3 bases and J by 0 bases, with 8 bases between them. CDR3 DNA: TGTGCCAGCAGCTTCGGACAGTACCAAGAGACCCAGTACTTC. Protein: CASSFGQYQETQYF.

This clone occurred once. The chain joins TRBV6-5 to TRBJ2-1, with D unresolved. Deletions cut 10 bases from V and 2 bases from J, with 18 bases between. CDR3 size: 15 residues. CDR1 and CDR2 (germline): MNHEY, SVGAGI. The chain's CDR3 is CATFFERQAYNEQFF. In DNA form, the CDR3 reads TGTGCCACCTTCTTCGAACGTCAGGCCTACAATGAGCAGTTCTTC.

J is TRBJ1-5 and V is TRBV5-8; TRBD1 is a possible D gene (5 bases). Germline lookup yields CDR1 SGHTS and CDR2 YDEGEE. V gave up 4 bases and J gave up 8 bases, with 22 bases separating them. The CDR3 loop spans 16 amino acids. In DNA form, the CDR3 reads TGTGCCAGCAGCACTGGGAAGGGGAGGATTAACGAGCCCCAGCATTTT. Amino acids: CASSTGKGRINEPQHF.

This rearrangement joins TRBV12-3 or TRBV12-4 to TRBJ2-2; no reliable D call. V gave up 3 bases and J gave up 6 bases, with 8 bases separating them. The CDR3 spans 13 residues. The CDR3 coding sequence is TGTGCCAGCAGTTTTCAGGAACCCGGGGAGCTGTTTTTT. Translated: CASSFQEPGELFF.

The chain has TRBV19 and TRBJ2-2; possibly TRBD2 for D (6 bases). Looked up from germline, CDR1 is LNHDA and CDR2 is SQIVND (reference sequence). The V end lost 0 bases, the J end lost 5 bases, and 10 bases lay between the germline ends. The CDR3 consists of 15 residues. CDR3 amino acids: CASSIDRRGTGELFF. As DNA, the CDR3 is TGTGCCAGTAGTATAGATCGTCGGGGGACCGGGGAGCTGTTTTTT.

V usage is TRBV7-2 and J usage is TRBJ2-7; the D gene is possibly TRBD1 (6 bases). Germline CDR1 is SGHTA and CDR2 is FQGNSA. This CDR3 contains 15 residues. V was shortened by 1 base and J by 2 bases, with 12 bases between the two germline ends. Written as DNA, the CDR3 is TGTGCCAGCAGCTTAGTTAGACAGGTGGCCTACGAGCAGTACTTC. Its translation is CASSLVRQVAYEQYF.

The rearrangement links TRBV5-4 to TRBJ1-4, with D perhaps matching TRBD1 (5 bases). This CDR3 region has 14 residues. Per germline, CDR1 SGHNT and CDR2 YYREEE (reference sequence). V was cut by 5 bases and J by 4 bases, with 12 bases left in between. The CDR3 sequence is CASSLQGYNEKLFF. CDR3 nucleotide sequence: TGTGCCAGCAGTCTTCAGGGCTATAATGAAAAACTGTTTTTT.

CDR3 in DNA: TGTGCCAGCAGCTCTAGCGGGGGCCCCTTTCTCGGGACCTACAATGAGCAGTTCTTC. This translates into CASSSSGGPFLGTYNEQFF. The chain employs TRBV7-9 and TRBJ2-1; TRBD2 matches 10 bases. This CDR3 is 19 amino acids long. The V gene end was trimmed by 4 bases and the J gene end by 2 bases; junction bases not matched to a gene: 14. Germline assignment: CDR1 SEHNR and CDR2 FQNEAQ (reference sequence).

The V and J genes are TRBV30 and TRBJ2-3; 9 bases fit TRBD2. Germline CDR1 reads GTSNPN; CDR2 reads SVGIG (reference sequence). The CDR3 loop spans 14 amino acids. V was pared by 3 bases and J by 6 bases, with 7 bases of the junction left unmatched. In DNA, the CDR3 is TGTGCCTGGAGCAAAGGTAGCGGGAGTGATACGCAGTATTTT. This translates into CAWSKGSGSDTQYF.

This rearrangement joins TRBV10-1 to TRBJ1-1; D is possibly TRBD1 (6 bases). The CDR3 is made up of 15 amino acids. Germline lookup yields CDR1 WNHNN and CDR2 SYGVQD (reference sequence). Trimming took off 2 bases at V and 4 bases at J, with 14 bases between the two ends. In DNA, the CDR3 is TGCGCCAGCAGTGAGACAGGGTGTTCGAGCACTGAAGCTTTCTTT. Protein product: CASSETGCSSTEAFF.

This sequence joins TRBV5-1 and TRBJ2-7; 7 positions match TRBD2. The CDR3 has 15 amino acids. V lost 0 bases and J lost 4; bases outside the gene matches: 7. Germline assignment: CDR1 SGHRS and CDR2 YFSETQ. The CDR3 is CASSLDVGGMYEQYF. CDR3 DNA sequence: TGCGCCAGCAGCTTGGATGTGGGGGGGATGTACGAGCAGTACTTC.

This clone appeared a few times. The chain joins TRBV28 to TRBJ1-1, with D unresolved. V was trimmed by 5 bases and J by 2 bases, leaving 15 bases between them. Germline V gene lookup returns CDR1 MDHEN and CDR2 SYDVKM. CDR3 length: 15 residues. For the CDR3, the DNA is TGTGCCAGCAGTCCACTCTCGACGGGAAACACTGAAGCTTTCTTT. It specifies CASSPLSTGNTEAFF. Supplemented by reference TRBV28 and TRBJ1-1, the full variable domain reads DVKVTQSSRYLVKRTGEKVFLECVQDMDHENMFWYRQDPGLGLRLIYFSYDVKMKEKGDIPEGYSVSREKKERFSLILESASTNQTSMYLCASSPLSTGNTEAFFGQGTRLTVV.

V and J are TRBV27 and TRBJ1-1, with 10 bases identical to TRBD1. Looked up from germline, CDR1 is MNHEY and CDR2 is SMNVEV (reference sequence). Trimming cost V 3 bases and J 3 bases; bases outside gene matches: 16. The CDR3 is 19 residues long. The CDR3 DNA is TGTGCCAGCAGTTTGGGTAGGGCGGACAGGGGGGTCGGAGACACTGAAGCTTTCTTT. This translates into CASSLGRADRGVGDTEAFF.

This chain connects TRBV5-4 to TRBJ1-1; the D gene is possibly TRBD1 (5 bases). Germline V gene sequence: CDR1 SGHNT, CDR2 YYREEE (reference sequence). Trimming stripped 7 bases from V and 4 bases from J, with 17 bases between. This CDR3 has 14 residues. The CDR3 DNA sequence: TGTGCCAGCCGATCCTACGGGGGGTTCACTGAAGCTTTCTTT. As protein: CASRSYGGFTEAFF.

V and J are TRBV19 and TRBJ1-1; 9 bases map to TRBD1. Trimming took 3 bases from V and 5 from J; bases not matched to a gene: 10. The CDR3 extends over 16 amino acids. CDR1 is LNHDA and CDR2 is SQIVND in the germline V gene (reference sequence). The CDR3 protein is CASSMDRGSPRTEAFF. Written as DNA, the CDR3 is TGTGCCAGTAGTATGGACAGGGGCTCACCCAGGACTGAAGCTTTCTTT.